This TCR beta chain stems from a study of blood T cell repertoires in COVID-19. Study summary: Samples taken during acute and convalescent COVID-19 were collected in the United States, Italy and Spain.

As handled by the study authors: Quantification of nucleated cells was approximated via reference gene primer amplification. Measured with immunoSEQ multiplex PCR; TCRdb has only the in-frame clones, and not every one. V, J and clone size are those of that table, while D and trimming were read from the DNA. The sample has some 200,000 clones; just over 85% are singletons. In its sample, this clone was seen a few times. Different DNA sequences within this sample yield the same CDR3. The sequencing sample was made of peripheral blood. The source of this sequence is an elderly man with acute or convalescent COVID-19.

CDR3 sequence reads: CASSLDLEKLFF. The CDR3 DNA is TGTGCCAGCAGCTTAGATCTCGAAAAACTGTTTTTT. The chain joins TRBV7-9 to TRBJ1-4, with no clear D. This CDR3 has 12 residues. The V gene's germline CDR1 is SEHNR and CDR2 FQNEAQ (reference sequence). V was pared by 1 base and J by 8 bases, with 5 bases between.